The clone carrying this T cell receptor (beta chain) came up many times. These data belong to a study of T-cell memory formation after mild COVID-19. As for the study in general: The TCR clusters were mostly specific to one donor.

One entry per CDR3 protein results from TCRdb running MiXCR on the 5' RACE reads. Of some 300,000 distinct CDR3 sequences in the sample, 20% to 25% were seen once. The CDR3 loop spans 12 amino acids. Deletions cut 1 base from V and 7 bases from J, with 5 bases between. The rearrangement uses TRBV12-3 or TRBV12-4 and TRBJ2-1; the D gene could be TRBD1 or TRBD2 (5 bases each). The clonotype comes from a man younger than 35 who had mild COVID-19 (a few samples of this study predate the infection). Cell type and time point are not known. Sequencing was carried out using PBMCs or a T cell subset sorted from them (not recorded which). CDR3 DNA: TGTGCCAGCAGTTTAGGGGGGAATGAGCAGTTCTTC. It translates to CASSLGGNEQFF.